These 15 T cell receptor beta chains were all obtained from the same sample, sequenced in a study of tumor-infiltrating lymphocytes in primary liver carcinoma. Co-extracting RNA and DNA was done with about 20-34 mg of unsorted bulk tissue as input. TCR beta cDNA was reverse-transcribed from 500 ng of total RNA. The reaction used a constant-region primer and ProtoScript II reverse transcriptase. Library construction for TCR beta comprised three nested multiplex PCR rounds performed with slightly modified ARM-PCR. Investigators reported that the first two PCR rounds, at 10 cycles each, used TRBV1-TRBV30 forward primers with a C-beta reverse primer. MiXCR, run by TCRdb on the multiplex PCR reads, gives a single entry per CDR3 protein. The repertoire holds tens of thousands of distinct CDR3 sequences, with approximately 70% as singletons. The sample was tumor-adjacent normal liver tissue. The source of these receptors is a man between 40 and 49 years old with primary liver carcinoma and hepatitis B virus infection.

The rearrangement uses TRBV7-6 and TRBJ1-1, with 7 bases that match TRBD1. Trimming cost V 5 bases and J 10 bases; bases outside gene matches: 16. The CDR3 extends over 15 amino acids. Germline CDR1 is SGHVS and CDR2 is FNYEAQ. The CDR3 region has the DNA TGTGCCAGCAGCCCCACGGGAGGCAGGGGGAGTGGAGCTTTCTTT. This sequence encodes CASSPTGGRGSGAFF.

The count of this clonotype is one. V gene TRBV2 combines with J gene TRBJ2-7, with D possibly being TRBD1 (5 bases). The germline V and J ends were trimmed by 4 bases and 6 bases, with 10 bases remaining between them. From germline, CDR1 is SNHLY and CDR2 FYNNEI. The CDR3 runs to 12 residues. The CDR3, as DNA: TGTGCCAGCAGTGTCCAGGGCCGCGAGCAGTACTTC. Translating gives CASSVQGREQYF. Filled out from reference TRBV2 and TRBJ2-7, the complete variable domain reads EPEVTQTPSHQVTQMGQEVILRCVPISNHLYFYWYRQILGQKVEFLVSFYNNEISEKSEIFDDQFSVERPDGSNFTLKIRSTKLEDSAMYFCASSVQGREQYFGPGTRLTVT.

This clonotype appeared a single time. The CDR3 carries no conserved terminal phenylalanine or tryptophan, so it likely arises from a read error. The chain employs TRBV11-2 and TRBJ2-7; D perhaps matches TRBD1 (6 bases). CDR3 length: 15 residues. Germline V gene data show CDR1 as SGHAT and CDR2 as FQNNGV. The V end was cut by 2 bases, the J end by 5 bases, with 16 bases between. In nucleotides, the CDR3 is TGTGCCAGCAGCTTACGATGGTCAGGGGAAAACGAGCAGTACTCC. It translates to CASSLRWSGENEQYS.

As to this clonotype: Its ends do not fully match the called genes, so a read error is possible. The CDR3 sequence: CVSCHRQPNTGELFF. CDR3 nucleotide sequence: TGTGTCAGCTGCCACAGGCAGCCAAACACCGGGGAGCTGTTTTTT. The chain joins TRBV11-3 to TRBJ2-2; D may be TRBD1 (5 bases). There are 15 residues in the CDR3. CDR1 is SGHNT and CDR2 is YENEEA in the germline V gene.

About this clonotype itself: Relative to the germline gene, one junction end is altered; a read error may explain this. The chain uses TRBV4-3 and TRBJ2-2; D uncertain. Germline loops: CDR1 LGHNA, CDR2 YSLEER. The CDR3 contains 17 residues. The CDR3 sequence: CACSHQPYGDEPGELFF. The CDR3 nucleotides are TGCGCCTGCAGCCACCAACCATATGGGGATGAGCCCGGGGAGCTGTTTTTT.

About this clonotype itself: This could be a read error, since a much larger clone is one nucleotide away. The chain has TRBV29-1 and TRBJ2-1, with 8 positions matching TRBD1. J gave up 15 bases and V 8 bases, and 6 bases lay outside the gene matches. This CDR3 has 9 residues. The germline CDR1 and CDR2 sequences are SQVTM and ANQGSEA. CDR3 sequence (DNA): TGCAGCATCGGACAGGGTGGGTTCTTC. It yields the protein CSIGQGGFF.

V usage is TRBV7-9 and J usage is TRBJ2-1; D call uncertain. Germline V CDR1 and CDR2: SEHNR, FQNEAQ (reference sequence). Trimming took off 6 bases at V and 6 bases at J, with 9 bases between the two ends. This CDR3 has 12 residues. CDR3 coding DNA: TGTGCCAGCAGTTTAAGTAGCAATGAGCAGTTCTTC. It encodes CASSLSSNEQFF.

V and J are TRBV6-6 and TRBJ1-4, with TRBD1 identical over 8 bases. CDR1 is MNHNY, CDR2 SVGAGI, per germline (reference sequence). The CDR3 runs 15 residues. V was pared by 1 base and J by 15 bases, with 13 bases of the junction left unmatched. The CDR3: CASSYLGQAIEKLFF. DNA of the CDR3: TGTGCCAGCAGTTACTTGGGACAGGCTATTGAGAAATTGTTTTTT.

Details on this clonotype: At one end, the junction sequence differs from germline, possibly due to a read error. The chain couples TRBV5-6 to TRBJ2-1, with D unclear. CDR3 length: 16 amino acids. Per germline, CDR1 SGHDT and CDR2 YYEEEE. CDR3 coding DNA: TGTGCCAGCAGCATGGAAGGACGCAGCTCCTACAATGAGCACTTCTTC. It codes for CASSMEGRSSYNEHFF.

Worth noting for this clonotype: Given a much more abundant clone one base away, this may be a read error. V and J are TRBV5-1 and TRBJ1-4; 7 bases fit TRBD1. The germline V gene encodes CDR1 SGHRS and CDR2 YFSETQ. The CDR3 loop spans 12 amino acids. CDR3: CASSLDRGELSF. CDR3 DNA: TGCGCCAGCAGCTTGGACAGGGGCGAACTGTCTTTT.

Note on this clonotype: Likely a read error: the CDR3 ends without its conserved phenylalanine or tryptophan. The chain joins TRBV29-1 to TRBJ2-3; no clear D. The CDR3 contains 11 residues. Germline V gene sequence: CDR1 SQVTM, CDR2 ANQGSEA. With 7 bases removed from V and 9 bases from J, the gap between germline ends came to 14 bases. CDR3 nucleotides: TGCAGCGCCTGGGGTCCTGACACGCAGTATTCT. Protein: CSAWGPDTQYS.

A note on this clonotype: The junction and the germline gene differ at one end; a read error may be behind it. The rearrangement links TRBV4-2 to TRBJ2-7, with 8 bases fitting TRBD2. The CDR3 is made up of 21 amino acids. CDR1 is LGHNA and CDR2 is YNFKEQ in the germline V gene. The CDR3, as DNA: TGTGCCAGCAACCAAGCCTCCCTAACGGGAGGGCTATTACGAAGCTCCTACGAGCAGTACTTC. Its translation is CASNQASLTGGLLRSSYEQYF.

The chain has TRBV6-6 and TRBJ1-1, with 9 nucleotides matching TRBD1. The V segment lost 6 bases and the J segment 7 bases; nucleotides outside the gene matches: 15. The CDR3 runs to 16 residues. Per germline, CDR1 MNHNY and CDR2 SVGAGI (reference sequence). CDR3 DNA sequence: TGTGCCAGCAGCCAAACGGGGACAGGGCCGATCATTGAAGCTTTCTTT. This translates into CASSQTGTGPIIEAFF.

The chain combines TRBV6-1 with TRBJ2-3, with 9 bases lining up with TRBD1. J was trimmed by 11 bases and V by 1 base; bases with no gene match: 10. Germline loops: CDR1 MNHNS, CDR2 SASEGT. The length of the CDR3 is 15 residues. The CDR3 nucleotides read TGTGCCAGCAGTGAAGGGGGACAGGGCTCAGACAAGCAGTATTTT. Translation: CASSEGGQGSDKQYF.

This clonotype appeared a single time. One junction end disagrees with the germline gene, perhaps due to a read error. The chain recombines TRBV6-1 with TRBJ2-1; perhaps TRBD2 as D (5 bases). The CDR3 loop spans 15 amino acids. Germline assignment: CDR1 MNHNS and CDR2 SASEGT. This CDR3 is CASSELARGHNEQSF. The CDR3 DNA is TGTGCCAGCAGTGAATTAGCGAGAGGTCATAATGAGCAGTCCTTC.